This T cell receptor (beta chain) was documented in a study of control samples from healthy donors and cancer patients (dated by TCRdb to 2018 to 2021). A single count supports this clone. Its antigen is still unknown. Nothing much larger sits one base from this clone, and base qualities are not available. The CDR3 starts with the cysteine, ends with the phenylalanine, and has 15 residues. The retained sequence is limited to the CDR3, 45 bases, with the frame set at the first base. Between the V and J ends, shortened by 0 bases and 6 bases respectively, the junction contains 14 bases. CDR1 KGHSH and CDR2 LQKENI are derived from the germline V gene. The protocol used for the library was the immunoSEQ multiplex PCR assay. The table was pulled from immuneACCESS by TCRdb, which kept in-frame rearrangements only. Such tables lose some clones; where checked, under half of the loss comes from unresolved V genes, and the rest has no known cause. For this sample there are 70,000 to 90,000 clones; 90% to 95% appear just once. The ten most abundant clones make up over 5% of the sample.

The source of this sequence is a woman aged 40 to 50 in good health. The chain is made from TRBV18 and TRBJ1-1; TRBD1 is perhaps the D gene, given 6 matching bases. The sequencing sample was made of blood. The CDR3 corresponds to CASSPPVGGASEAFF. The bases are TGTGCCAGCTCACCACCGGTGGGGGGGGCGTCTGAAGCTTTCTTT.